A single sample gave rise to the 5 T cell receptor beta chains below, sequenced in a study of T cells in Graves' hyperthyroidism and ophthalmopathy. What was amplified from RNA transcripts were TCR beta CDR3 regions. HTBI primers were the set used in a first-round RT-PCR of the TCR CDR3. TCRdb recomputed calls from the multiplex PCR reads with MiXCR, one row per CDR3 protein. The sample shows under 700,000 distinct CDR3 sequences, 16% of them seen only once. The sequenced sample consisted of blood. Every receptor here comes from a woman under 30 with Graves' hyperthyroidism.

The gene calls are TRBV6-5 and TRBJ1-3; D is ambiguous. Germline assignment: CDR1 MNHEY and CDR2 SVGAGI. Trimming took off 2 bases at V and 0 bases at J, with 8 bases between the two ends. The CDR3 totals 15 residues. The CDR3 region is CASSYGRASGNTIYF. In DNA, the CDR3 is TGTGCCAGCAGTTACGGCAGAGCCTCTGGAAACACCATATATTTT.

In its sample, this clonotype was seen once. A much larger clone differs by one base, so this may be a read error. The J gene is TRBJ1-2, the V gene TRBV7-9, with D perhaps TRBD1 (6 bases). Germline lookup yields CDR1 SEHNR and CDR2 FQNEAQ (reference sequence). The CDR3 consists of 14 residues. V was clipped by 0 bases and J by 7 bases, with 12 bases between them. This CDR3 is CASSLARGHCGYTF. The CDR3 coding sequence is TGTGCCAGCAGCTTAGCGAGGGGACATTGTGGCTACACCTTC.

This clonotype was seen at least ten times. The rearrangement links TRBV29-1 to TRBJ2-7; D call uncertain. CDR3 length equals 12 residues. V dropped 6 bases and J dropped 4 bases, with 13 bases sitting between them. Germline loops: CDR1 SQVTM, CDR2 ANQGSEA. The CDR3 loop is CSVAQSAYEQYF. CDR3 sequence (DNA): TGCAGCGTCGCTCAAAGCGCTTACGAGCAGTACTTC.

The sample holds a few counts of this clonotype. This sequence joins TRBV10-1 and TRBJ2-1; D is perhaps TRBD2 (5 bases). The V and J ends lost 6 bases and 2 bases respectively, with 14 bases between them. This CDR3 comprises 15 residues. Germline CDR1 and CDR2: WNHNN and SYGVQD (reference sequence). CDR3 protein: CASSATSFPYNEQFF. DNA of the CDR3: TGCGCCAGCAGCGCTACTAGTTTTCCCTACAATGAGCAGTTCTTC.

The sample holds many counts of this clonotype. This rearrangement joins TRBV3-1 to TRBJ2-1; maybe TRBD1 (5 bases). The CDR3 sequence is 15 residues long. The V end was cut by 1 base, the J end by 8 bases, with 15 bases between. The germline gives CDR1 LGHDT, CDR2 YNNKEL (reference sequence). CDR3 loop: CASSQVGLPPDEQFF. The CDR3 region has the DNA TGTGCCAGCAGCCAAGTGGGGCTCCCGCCAGATGAGCAGTTCTTC.